This entry features one TCR beta chain sequence. The antigen remains undetermined. Roughly 0.45 to 1 ug RNA was reverse transcribed with random hexamers. Amplification of TCR beta CDR3 across 54 Vbeta and 13 Jbeta was performed with immunoSEQ multiplex PCR. TCRdb passed the immunoSEQ multiplex PCR reads through MiXCR, listing each CDR3 protein once. This table has 170,000 or so distinct CDR3 sequences, 95% to 96% appearing once. This entry comes from a study of CD8 T cells in Susac syndrome. Study-wide results and limits: The CD4+ T cell repertoires in Susac syndrome did not show any clonal expansion.

V lost 2 bases, J lost 9 bases, and 15 bases lay in between. Germline CDR1 and CDR2: KGHDR and SFDVKD. The length of the CDR3 is 14 residues. The sample comprised CD4+ T cells from PBMCs. The clonotype was recovered from a human donor with Susac syndrome. The chain uses TRBV24-1 and TRBJ2-5; the D gene is possibly TRBD1 (5 bases). The CDR3: CATSDYTDINAQYF. The CDR3 bases are TGTGCCACCAGTGATTACACGGACATTAACGCCCAGTACTTC.